This T cell receptor (beta chain) was found in a study of T-cell memory formation after mild COVID-19. General study results and limits: Pre-infection memory held some responding clones, suggesting pre-existing cross-reactive T cells responded.

The TCR alpha and TCR beta cDNA libraries, bearing sample barcodes and UMIs, were generated by 5'RACE using constant-segment primers. TCRdb independently ran MiXCR on the 5' RACE reads; one entry per CDR3 protein. The table records about half a million distinct CDR3 sequences, 18% of them present only once. This clonotype was seen a few times. Its specificity is not known. Trimming removed 2 bases from V and 7 bases from J; junction bases left unmatched: 13. CDR1 is MNHNY and CDR2 is SVGAGI in the germline V gene (reference sequence). The CDR3 has 16 residues. The chain employs TRBV6-6 and TRBJ2-7; 8 bases line up with TRBD2. Sample: PBMCs or a T cell subset sorted from them (not recorded which). The receptor comes from an adult woman who had mild COVID-19 (a few samples of this study predate the infection). Cell type and time point are not known. DNA of the CDR3: TGTGCCAGCAGTTACCCCGTGGGAACGGGACTAGTGGAGCAGTACTTC. Translating gives CASSYPVGTGLVEQYF.